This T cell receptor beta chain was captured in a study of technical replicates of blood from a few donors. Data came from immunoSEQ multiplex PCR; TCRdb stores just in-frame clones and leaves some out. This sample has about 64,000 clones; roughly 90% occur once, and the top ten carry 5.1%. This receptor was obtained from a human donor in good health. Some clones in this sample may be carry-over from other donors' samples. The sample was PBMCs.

The CDR3 DNA reads as TGTGCCAGCAGCCACTCCCGAGGGGGCGCCGCCGAGACCCAGTACTTC. This sequence encodes CASSHSRGGAAETQYF. The rearrangement links TRBV4-2 to TRBJ2-5; 7 bases are shared with TRBD1. The CDR3 is made up of 16 amino acids. Germline V CDR1 and CDR2: LGHNA, YNFKEQ. J gave up 5 bases and V 3 bases, and 12 bases lay outside the gene matches.